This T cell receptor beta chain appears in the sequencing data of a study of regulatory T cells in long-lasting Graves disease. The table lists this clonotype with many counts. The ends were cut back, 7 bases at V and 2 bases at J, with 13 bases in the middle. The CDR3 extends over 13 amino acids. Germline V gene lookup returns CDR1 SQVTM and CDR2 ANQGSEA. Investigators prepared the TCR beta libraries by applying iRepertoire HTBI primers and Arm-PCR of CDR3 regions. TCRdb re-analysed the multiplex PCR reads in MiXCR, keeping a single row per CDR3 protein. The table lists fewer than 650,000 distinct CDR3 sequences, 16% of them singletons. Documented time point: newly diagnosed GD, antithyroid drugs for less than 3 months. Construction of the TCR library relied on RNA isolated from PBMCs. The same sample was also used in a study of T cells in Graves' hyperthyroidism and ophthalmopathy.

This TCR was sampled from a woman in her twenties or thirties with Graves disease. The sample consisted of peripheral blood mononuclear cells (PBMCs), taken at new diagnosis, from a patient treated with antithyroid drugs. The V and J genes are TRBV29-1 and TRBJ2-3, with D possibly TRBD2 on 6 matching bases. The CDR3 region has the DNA TGCAGCGCCGAACGGGGGAACACAGATACGCAGTATTTT. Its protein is CSAERGNTDTQYF.